This TCR beta chain was recovered during a study of blood T cell repertoires in COVID-19 (dated by TCRdb to the early 2020s). In terms of the full investigation: Collaborator samples came from the United States, Italy and Spain and covered acute and convalescent phases of COVID-19. The prospective study material was composed of cDNA or gDNA derived from T cells, B-cell-depleted T cells, or PBMCs. The samples were drawn from the first 160 participants of the ongoing ImmuneRACE study and from 1,254 subjects provided by 6 global collaborators. The repertoires were released in a freely available public database intended as a resource for research on the immune response to SARS-CoV-2. HLA class I and class II types, where available, came from metadata supplied by the sample provider rather than from assay-based typing. The dataset comprised deeply sampled blood TCRbeta repertoires from subjects exposed to, actively infected with, or recovered from COVID-19. Nearly every sample came with metadata listing a de-identified subject ID, COVID-19 status, age in years and sex. The full study reports these points: The amount of clinical and demographic metadata varied by source and participant and was provided uncurated.

With respect to this clone: Its recognized antigen is unknown. Per-base quality was not reported, and no clone a single base away is much larger than it.

Collaborating institutions collected whole blood in K2EDTA tubes following their own protocols. For TCRbeta analysis, collaborators shipped samples in one of three forms: frozen whole blood, isolated PBMCs, or DNA extracted from either of those sample types. TCRbeta CDR3 regions were amplified from genomic DNA using the immunoSEQ Assay, a bias-controlled multiplex PCR. The authors' pipeline ran thus. Within the assay, amplification of reference gene primers was used to estimate how many nucleated cells each sample contained. To quantify the absolute abundance of each unique TCRbeta CDR3 rearrangement, sequence reads were collapsed and filtered. For each sample, productive Simpson clonality was calculated as the square root of Simpson's diversity index across productive rearrangements. Entries here come from immuneACCESS through TCRdb and include only in-frame sequences with V and J called. Some clones fail to appear in such tables; in the studies checked, an unresolved V gene covers under half of the shortfall, and the cause of the remainder is unknown. V, J and clone size derive from that table, while D and trimming were established from the DNA sequence. The sample table records 200,000 to 250,000 clones; over 70% of these occur just once. Approximately 7.2% of the sample is taken by the ten largest.

This clonotype originated in a woman between 65 and 79 years old with acute or convalescent COVID-19. Material for sequencing was peripheral blood.

The bases read TGCAGCGTTGGAGGTCCCGGCGTTCAGCCAGATACGCAGTATTTT. Its protein product is CSVGGPGVQPDTQYF. This chain joins TRBV29-1 to TRBJ2-3, with the D gene uncertain. The germline V gene encodes CDR1 SQVTM and CDR2 ANQGSEA. The CDR3, cysteine through phenylalanine, is 15 amino acids long. The sequence is cut down to CDR3 DNA, 45 bases in frame from base 1. The junction shows trimming of 4 bases on V and 4 bases on J, plus 18 bases between the germline ends.